This TCR beta chain was captured by sequencing in a study of shared clonotypes between healthy human individuals. Notes on the study in general: Shared across several donors were 5% to 6% of the naive CD4 clonotypes.

About this clone itself: Its antigen is as yet unknown.

Germline V gene data show CDR1 as SGHTA and CDR2 as FQGNSA. Between the trimmed V and J ends, which lost 7 bases and 0 bases, there was a span of 13 bases. The CDR3 spans 15 residues. TCRdb's table, derived via immunoSEQ multiplex PCR, lists solely in-frame clones and lacks some. The profile shows 2 million to 2.5 million clones, approximately 95% of them singletons. The chain uses TRBV7-2 and TRBJ1-3; D is ambiguous. The sequence derives from a man between 18 and 29 years old in good health. Sequenced: naive CD4+ T cells sorted from blood. Described subset: CD45RA+ positively selected. The CDR3 spells CASTPQTGSGNTIYF. Here the CDR3 DNA reads TGTGCCAGCACTCCCCAGACGGGCTCTGGAAACACCATATATTTT.